Listed below are T cell receptor beta chains from one sample, sequenced in a study of graft-versus-host responses after intestinal transplantation. The data were produced by immunoSEQ multiplex PCR, yet TCRdb's version contains in-frame clones alone and is incomplete. Of over 100,000 clones detected, about 92% appear once; the ten largest clones hold 1% to 1.5%. No antigens are known for them. The specimen was unstimulated CD8+ T cells sorted from spleen or lymph node cells, collected before transplant. The source of these receptors is a human donor who was the organ donor for an intestinal transplant. Each CDR3 is given with its conserved first and last residue. The order of the fields is clone size, V gene, J gene, D gene, CDR3 DNA, CDR3 protein. A D gene is named only where the DNA matches it firmly. Some rows have no size entry. The others give once, few or many, or a class for an expanded clone.

NA	TRBV6-1	TRBJ2-1	NA	TGTGCCAGCACGTTGGCTAGCGCCTACAATGAGCAGTTCTTC	CASTLASAYNEQFF
NA	TRBV2	TRBJ2-5	NA	TGTGCCGGATGGGACAAGGGGGAAGAAGAGACCCAGTACTTC	CAGWDKGEEETQYF
NA	TRBV4-2	TRBJ1-1	NA	TGTGCCAGCAGCCAAGCATTCCAGGGAAGCACTGAAGCTTTCTTT	CASSQAFQGSTEAFF
NA	TRBV4-1	TRBJ1-1	NA	TGCGCCAGCAGCCAAGTAAGGAGGACTGAAGCTTTCTTT	CASSQVRRTEAFF
NA	TRBV7-2	TRBJ1-5	NA	TGTGCCAGCAGCTTGGGGGACGTTTATAAGGGCAATCAGCCCCAGCATTTT	CASSLGDVYKGNQPQHF
once	TRBV7-9	TRBJ2-3	NA	TGTGCCAGCAGCTTAATTCTAGCAGATACGCAGTATTTT	CASSLILADTQYF
few	TRBV6-5	TRBJ1-2	TRBD1	TGTGCCAGCGGAGGACAGGGGGCCGGTGATGGCTACACCTTC	CASGGQGAGDGYTF
NA	TRBV28	TRBJ1-4	TRBD1	TGTGCCAGCAGTCCCGACTCGACAGGGATTGGTGAAAAACTGTTTTTT	CASSPDSTGIGEKLFF
NA	TRBV11-2	TRBJ2-7	TRBD2	TGTGCCAGCAGCCGAGGACTAGCCTACGAGCAGTACTTC	CASSRGLAYEQYF
NA	TRBV29-1	TRBJ2-5	NA	TGCAGCGTTGGGGAGACCCAGTACTTC	CSVGETQYF
NA	TRBV19	TRBJ1-1	TRBD1	TGTGCCAGTAGTGAAGAACAGGGGCCAATCCCAATGAACACTGAAGCTTTCTTT	CASSEEQGPIPMNTEAFF
NA	TRBV7-2	TRBJ2-7	NA	TGTGCCAGCAGCATCGACAGCTACGAGCAGTACTTC	CASSIDSYEQYF
NA	TRBV27	TRBJ2-2	TRBD1	TGTGCCAGCAGGTCGACAGGGGGAAGGGCCGGGGAGCTGTTTTTT	CASRSTGGRAGELFF
NA	TRBV14	TRBJ2-1	NA	TGTGCCAGCAGCCAAGATGGCCTGTACAATGAGCAGTTCTTC	CASSQDGLYNEQFF
NA	TRBV10-3	TRBJ2-1	TRBD2	TGTGCCATCAGTGTTATCGGTAGCGGGAGCCAAGAGCAGTTCTTC	CAISVIGSGSQEQFF
NA	TRBV13	TRBJ1-2	NA	TGTGCCAGCGAGGAGTATGGCTACACCTTC	CASEEYGYTF
NA	TRBV23-1	TRBJ1-5	NA	TGCGCCAGCGAGACAGGTAATCAGCCCCAGCATTTT	CASETGNQPQHF
NA	TRBV6-5	TRBJ2-5	NA	TGTGCCAGCAGTTACTCATCGAATGGAGAGACCCAGTACTTC	CASSYSSNGETQYF
NA	TRBV7-9	TRBJ2-1	NA	TGTGCCAGCAGCTTAGATTCGGGGAATGAGCAGTTCTTC	CASSLDSGNEQFF
NA	TRBV7-2	TRBJ1-3	NA	TGTGCCAGCAGCCCCCACTACTCTGGAAACACCATATATTTT	CASSPHYSGNTIYF
NA	TRBV13	TRBJ2-7	NA	TGTGCCAGCACTCCGCATAGCGATTACTACGAGCAGTACTTC	CASTPHSDYYEQYF
NA	TRBV5-4	TRBJ1-1	NA	TGTGCCAGCAGCTCGTACACTGAAGCTTTCTTT	CASSSYTEAFF
NA	TRBV30	TRBJ1-2	TRBD1	TGTGCCTGGAAGGGGGCGAAAAGGAACTGGGACCTTAACTATGGCTACACCTTC	CAWKGAKRNWDLNYGYTF
NA	TRBV27	TRBJ2-7	NA	TGTGCCAGCAGTTTATTGGCTCCTCCCTCCCCCCTCTACGAGCAGTACTTC	CASSLLAPPSPLYEQYF
NA	TRBV7-9	TRBJ2-1	TRBD2	TGTGCCAGCAGCTTAGGGGGGAGGGCCACTGAGCAGTTCTTC	CASSLGGRATEQFF
NA	TRBV6-1	TRBJ2-7	TRBD1	TGTGCCAGCAGGGCACAGGGGTTGAGCTCCTACGAGCAGTACTTC	CASRAQGLSSYEQYF
NA	TRBV4-1	TRBJ1-2	TRBD1	TGCGCCAGCAGCCAAGGACAGGGCGACGACAACTATGGCTACACCTTC	CASSQGQGDDNYGYTF
NA	TRBV4-1	TRBJ1-2	TRBD1	TGCGCCAGCAGCCAAGGGGTCGGACAGGGTAAAGCTAACTATGGCTACACCTTC	CASSQGVGQGKANYGYTF
NA	TRBV4-3	TRBJ1-1	NA	TGCGCCAGCAGCCAGACCCGAAACACTGAAGCTTTCTTT	CASSQTRNTEAFF
NA	TRBV29-1	TRBJ2-7	TRBD2	TGCAGCGTGGGTAGCGGGCCCCGGGGGGAGCAGTACTTC	CSVGSGPRGEQYF
NA	TRBV6-1	TRBJ2-2	NA	TGTGCCAGCAGCTATGGGGACTCCAACCGTGAGGAGCTGTTTTTT	CASSYGDSNREELFF
few	TRBV6-1	TRBJ2-7	TRBD2	TGTGCCAGCAGTGTGGGGAGCGGGAAGAGCTCCTACGAGCAGTACTTC	CASSVGSGKSSYEQYF
NA	TRBV28	TRBJ1-2	TRBD1	TGTGCCAGCAGTTTGATCAGGGGGCTGGGTGGCTACACCTTC	CASSLIRGLGGYTF
NA	TRBV5-4	TRBJ2-7	TRBD1	TGTGCCAGCAGCTTGGGGGACAGGAGCTACGAGCAGTACTTC	CASSLGDRSYEQYF
NA	TRBV21-1	TRBJ2-7	NA	TGTGCCAGCAGCCCGAGGGACAGGGTAAACTACGAGCAGTACTTC	CASSPRDRVNYEQYF
NA	TRBV14	TRBJ1-1	TRBD1	TGTGCCAGCAGCCGGGACAGGGGCTATAACACTGAAGCTTTCTTT	CASSRDRGYNTEAFF
NA	TRBV21-1	TRBJ1-1	NA	TGTGCCAGCAGCAAAGTCGCCGGGAACACTGAAGCTTTCTTT	CASSKVAGNTEAFF
NA	TRBV27	TRBJ2-7	NA	TGTGCCAGCAGTTTTAAGGCCGTCGTCTACGAGCAGTACTTC	CASSFKAVVYEQYF
NA	TRBV28	TRBJ1-1	TRBD1	TGTGCCAGCAGTTTCGACAGGGGGCGGAACACTGAAGCTTTCTTT	CASSFDRGRNTEAFF
NA	TRBV12-2	TRBJ2-7	NA	TGTGCAAGTCGCCTAGCCCGGACTAGCGGGAGGGCCTACGAGCAGTACTTC	CASRLARTSGRAYEQYF
NA	TRBV10-3	TRBJ2-7	TRBD2	TGTGCCATCAGGGCTAGCGGGAGCTCCTACGAGCAGTACTTC	CAIRASGSSYEQYF
few	TRBV14	TRBJ1-1	NA	TGTGCCAGCAGCCAAGATTCAGGGGTCGCTGAAGCTTTCTTT	CASSQDSGVAEAFF
NA	TRBV28	TRBJ1-3	NA	TGTGCCAGCAGTTTGTCGTACGGGGTCAGCTCTGGAAACACCATATATTTT	CASSLSYGVSSGNTIYF
NA	TRBV5-6	TRBJ2-2	NA	TGTGCCAGCAGCAGCGCCGTAGAGCTGTTTTTT	CASSSAVELFF
NA	TRBV21-1	TRBJ2-3	NA	TGTGCCAGCAGCACGGATGGTAACAGGACAAAATGGGATACGCAGTATTTT	CASSTDGNRTKWDTQYF
NA	TRBV7-9	TRBJ2-7	TRBD1	TGTGCCAGCAGCCCAAGGACAGGGGGCTACGAGCAGTACTTC	CASSPRTGGYEQYF
NA	TRBV7-8	TRBJ2-7	TRBD2	TGTGCCAGCAGCTTACTACTAGCGGGAGCTTACGAGCAGTACTTC	CASSLLLAGAYEQYF
once	TRBV5-6	TRBJ2-7	NA	TGTGCCAGCAGCTTTGGGCGGGGCGGCCGCCAGCAGTACTTC	CASSFGRGGRQQYF
NA	TRBV4-3	TRBJ1-4	NA	TGCGCCAGCAGCCAAGGACTAGCAACTAATGAAAAACTGTTTTTT	CASSQGLATNEKLFF
NA	TRBV4-1	TRBJ1-1	NA	TGCGCCAGCAGCCAAGGTCCCCTTCAAGCGAACACTGAAGCTTTCTTT	CASSQGPLQANTEAFF
NA	TRBV9	TRBJ2-7	NA	TGTGCCAGCAGCCCCTGGTCAGGGTCCTACGAGCAGTACTTC	CASSPWSGSYEQYF
NA	TRBV19	TRBJ2-3	TRBD2	TGTGCCAGTAGTATAGAGAGCGGGAGGGTATCAGATACGCAGTATTTT	CASSIESGRVSDTQYF
NA	TRBV5-6	TRBJ2-1	NA	TGTGCCAGCAGCCACGGAGGAGCAGCCTACAATGAGCAGTTCTTC	CASSHGGAAYNEQFF
NA	TRBV9	TRBJ2-4	TRBD2	TGTGCCAGCAGCGTAGAGGGAAGTAGCGGGGACATTCAGTACTTC	CASSVEGSSGDIQYF